The clone carrying this T cell receptor (beta chain) was counted a single time. All donors were healthy HIV-negative adults lacking recent acute infections or vaccinations. The data stem from a study of shared clonotypes between healthy human individuals. Assay: immunoSEQ multiplex PCR; the TCRdb copy retains only in-frame clones and omits some. Here the sample spans roughly 660,000 clones, about nine tenths being singletons. CDR1 SGHRS and CDR2 YFSETQ come from the germline V gene. J lost 5 bases, V lost 2 bases, and 9 bases had no gene match. This CDR3 has 16 amino acids. This receptor was obtained from a man aged 18 to 35 in good health. Some clones in this sample may be carry-over from other donors' samples. The chain uses TRBV5-1 and TRBJ2-5, with 10 bases identical to TRBD1. Sequencing was done on a sample of memory CD8+ T cells from PBMCs. The sample's subset: CD45RO+ cells pooled with CCR7-negative TemRA cells. CDR3 DNA sequence: TGCGCCAGCAGCTTTAAAAAACCGGGACAGGGGGAGACCCAGTACTTC. Protein sequence: CASSFKKPGQGETQYF.